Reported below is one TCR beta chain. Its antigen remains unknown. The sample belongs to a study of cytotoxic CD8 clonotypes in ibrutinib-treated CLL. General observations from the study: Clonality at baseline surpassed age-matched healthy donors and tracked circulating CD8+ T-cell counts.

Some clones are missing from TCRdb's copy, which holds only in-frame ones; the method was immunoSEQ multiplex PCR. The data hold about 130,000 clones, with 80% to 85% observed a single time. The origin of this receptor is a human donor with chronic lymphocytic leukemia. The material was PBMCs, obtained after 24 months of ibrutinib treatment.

DNA of the CDR3: TGCAGCGTTCGGGACCCTAACTATGGCTACACCTTC. Amino acids: CSVRDPNYGYTF. The gene calls are TRBV29-1 and TRBJ1-2; the D gene is possibly TRBD1 (5 bases). The CDR3 is 12 amino acids. From germline, CDR1 is SQVTM and CDR2 ANQGSEA. V shed 5 bases and J shed 0 bases, with 7 bases lying between them.